This is a list of T cell receptor beta chains from one sample in a study of CD8+CD57+ T cells in acquired aplastic anemia. TCRdb independently ran MiXCR on the reads; one entry per CDR3 protein. The sample includes about 160,000 distinct CDR3 sequences, about 48% of them seen just once. The sample taken for sequencing was sorted CD4+, CD8+, or CD8+CD57+ T cells (not recorded which) from PBMCs. These TCRs come from a human donor in good health. CDR3s include the opening cysteine and the closing phenylalanine or tryptophan.

j_gene: TRBJ2-5; v_gene: TRBV12-3/TRBV12-4; CDR3aa: CASSLAEAGQYF
j_gene: TRBJ2-3; v_gene: TRBV5-1; CDR3aa: CASSVGTSRSTDTQYF
j_gene: TRBJ2-5; v_gene: TRBV15; CDR3aa: CATQGRGHQETQYF
j_gene: TRBJ2-1; v_gene: TRBV9; CDR3aa: CASSGTANSNSYNEQFF
j_gene: TRBJ1-2; v_gene: TRBV7-9; CDR3aa: CASSLVGGQDYGYTF
j_gene: TRBJ1-5; v_gene: TRBV27; CDR3aa: CASRSDRSNQPQHF
j_gene: TRBJ2-7; v_gene: TRBV10-3; CDR3aa: CAISDPSGQGIYEQYF
j_gene: TRBJ2-7; v_gene: TRBV5-1; CDR3aa: CASSPDYREQYF
j_gene: TRBJ2-3; v_gene: TRBV9; CDR3aa: CASSVIGSGGTSTDTQYF
j_gene: TRBJ1-1; v_gene: TRBV6-4; CDR3aa: CASSDFEGSKAFF
j_gene: TRBJ1-5; v_gene: TRBV10-3; CDR3aa: CAISESEGFGNQPQHF
j_gene: TRBJ2-1; v_gene: TRBV2; CDR3aa: CASRKSGDRPTMKQFF
j_gene: TRBJ2-1; v_gene: TRBV20-1; CDR3aa: CSARDPRERANLYNEQFF
j_gene: TRBJ2-7; v_gene: TRBV7-3; CDR3aa: CASSLTSGGIYEQYF
j_gene: TRBJ2-1; v_gene: TRBV7-3; CDR3aa: CASSLRQGAYNEQFF
j_gene: TRBJ1-6; v_gene: TRBV10-1; CDR3aa: CASSVQTNSPLHF
j_gene: TRBJ1-2; v_gene: TRBV12-3/TRBV12-4; CDR3aa: CASRTGGHYGYTF
j_gene: TRBJ1-1; v_gene: TRBV3-1; CDR3aa: CASSPRQGRTGAFF
j_gene: TRBJ1-6; v_gene: TRBV6-5; CDR3aa: CASWDGVWGPLHF
j_gene: TRBJ1-2; v_gene: TRBV12-3/TRBV12-4; CDR3aa: CASSGTGSYTF
j_gene: TRBJ2-3; v_gene: TRBV12-3/TRBV12-4; CDR3aa: CASSLGRGREYTDTQYF
j_gene: TRBJ2-1; v_gene: TRBV29-1; CDR3aa: CSVVSDSYNEQFF
j_gene: TRBJ1-2; v_gene: TRBV5-5; CDR3aa: CASSLGVTGYTF
j_gene: TRBJ2-7; v_gene: TRBV11-2; CDR3aa: CASSPMGTGGHEQYF
j_gene: TRBJ2-4; v_gene: TRBV5-1; CDR3aa: CASSSRGTKNIQYF
j_gene: TRBJ2-1; v_gene: TRBV19; CDR3aa: CASSIGVYEQFF
j_gene: TRBJ1-1; v_gene: TRBV7-7; CDR3aa: CASSLTSNTEAFF
j_gene: TRBJ1-1; v_gene: TRBV4-1; CDR3aa: CATTKEMNTEAFF
j_gene: TRBJ2-7; v_gene: TRBV7-3; CDR3aa: CASSLKYEQYF
j_gene: TRBJ2-1; v_gene: TRBV10-3; CDR3aa: CAISVGGEQINEQFF
j_gene: TRBJ2-7; v_gene: TRBV7-8; CDR3aa: CASSLPDREGEQYF
j_gene: .; v_gene: TRBV5-6; CDR3aa: CASTSFRLREETQYF
j_gene: TRBJ2-2; v_gene: TRBV7-9; CDR3aa: CASSSVPANTGELFF
j_gene: TRBJ2-3; v_gene: TRBV7-9; CDR3aa: CASSLPGGDTQYF
j_gene: TRBJ1-4; v_gene: TRBV2; CDR3aa: CASSNPGQGATNEKLFF
j_gene: TRBJ2-7; v_gene: TRBV28; CDR3aa: CASRSEGSGYEQYF
j_gene: TRBJ2-5; v_gene: TRBV7-2; CDR3aa: CASSLVPSTQYF
j_gene: TRBJ2-7; v_gene: TRBV5-1; CDR3aa: CASSLAVVPGTGVDEQYF
j_gene: TRBJ2-7; v_gene: TRBV15; CDR3aa: CATGREAQGAYEQYF
j_gene: .; v_gene: TRBV29-1; CDR3aa: CSIQGASGNSYEQFF
j_gene: TRBJ2-7; v_gene: TRBV15; CDR3aa: CATSNDRGLSYEQYF
j_gene: TRBJ2-3; v_gene: TRBV12-3/TRBV12-4; CDR3aa: CASRSEPGQRAADTQYF
j_gene: TRBJ2-5; v_gene: TRBV15; CDR3aa: CATSVGSGGRETQYF
j_gene: TRBJ2-6; v_gene: TRBV15; CDR3aa: CATSPRPQDRVESGANVLTF
j_gene: TRBJ1-2; v_gene: TRBV2; CDR3aa: CASSEMGDTGYTF
j_gene: TRBJ2-2; v_gene: TRBV10-3; CDR3aa: CAIRGGVGELFF
j_gene: TRBJ2-7; v_gene: TRBV9; CDR3aa: CASSVEGHDSYEQYF
j_gene: TRBJ2-3; v_gene: TRBV7-6; CDR3aa: CASSPAGSPADTQYF
j_gene: TRBJ1-1; v_gene: TRBV19; CDR3aa: CASAGRGQMPGAFF
j_gene: TRBJ2-3; v_gene: TRBV20-1; CDR3aa: CSARVPQLDTQYF
j_gene: TRBJ2-1; v_gene: TRBV20-1; CDR3aa: CSASGTSVKQFF
j_gene: TRBJ2-7; v_gene: TRBV7-6; CDR3aa: CASSKTSGSDEQYF
j_gene: TRBJ2-1; v_gene: TRBV11-2; CDR3aa: CASSGTSASYNEQFF